The rows below give T cell receptor beta chains drawn from one sample of a study of cytomegalovirus exposure and HLA in healthy donors. Data came from immunoSEQ multiplex PCR; TCRdb stores just in-frame clones and leaves some out. The sample holds about 330,000 clones, roughly nine tenths seen once. What was sequenced was PBMCs. These receptors all stem from a young woman in good health and CMV-seropositive. Both conserved end residues are part of each CDR3. The D gene is left open where the match is weak. Clone size, where shown, is once, few, many, or a class for clones that have expanded.

J: TRBJ2-2; size: .; V: TRBV7-2; D: .; DNA: TGTGCCAGCAGCTTAAATCCCGGCCTTGATAGTGGCGGGGAGCTGTTTTTT; CDR3: CASSLNPGLDSGGELFF
J: TRBJ1-5; size: .; V: TRBV30; D: .; DNA: TGTGCCTGGAGCACCGCCCTAGGGGGCAATCAGCCCCAGCATTTT; CDR3: CAWSTALGGNQPQHF
J: TRBJ1-2; size: .; V: TRBV30; D: .; DNA: TGTGCCTGGAGTGTATACGGGATCTATGGCTACACCTTC; CDR3: CAWSVYGIYGYTF
J: TRBJ1-2; size: once; V: TRBV28; D: .; DNA: TGTGCCAGCAGCTCGGGAGTCTATGGCTACACCTTC; CDR3: CASSSGVYGYTF
J: TRBJ2-2; size: .; V: TRBV20-1; D: .; DNA: TGCAGTGCGCGACAGGTCGGGGAGCTGTTTTTT; CDR3: CSARQVGELFF
J: TRBJ1-1; size: .; V: TRBV15; D: .; DNA: TGTGCCACCAGCAGGACCCTAAACACTGAAGCTTTCTTT; CDR3: CATSRTLNTEAFF
J: TRBJ2-7; size: .; V: TRBV6-5; D: .; DNA: TGTGCCAGCAGCCGAGACAGCCTCATGTTGTACGAGCAGTACTTC; CDR3: CASSRDSLMLYEQYF
J: TRBJ2-2; size: .; V: TRBV6-5; D: TRBD2; DNA: TGTGCCAGCAGTCGGGGGGCGAACACCGGGGAGCTGTTTTTT; CDR3: CASSRGANTGELFF
J: TRBJ1-5; size: .; V: TRBV19; D: TRBD1; DNA: TGTGCCAGTAGTGGGTCAGGGGGCTTTAGTCAGCCCCAGCATTTT; CDR3: CASSGSGGFSQPQHF
J: TRBJ2-7; size: few; V: TRBV19; D: TRBD1; DNA: TGTGCCAGTAGTCCCTCGGGACAGGGCGAGCACGAGCAGTACTTC; CDR3: CASSPSGQGEHEQYF
J: TRBJ2-2; size: many; V: TRBV5-1; D: .; DNA: TGCGCCAGCAGCCTGGAGGGGGCCACCGGGGAGCTGTTTTTT; CDR3: CASSLEGATGELFF
J: TRBJ2-2; size: .; V: TRBV5-1; D: .; DNA: TGCGCCAGCAGCTTGAGCGTAGCCGGGGAGCTGTTTTTT; CDR3: CASSLSVAGELFF
J: TRBJ2-1; size: .; V: TRBV27; D: .; DNA: TGTGCCAGCAGTTTACGCCTAGCAAGGAGCTCCTACAATGAGCAGTTCTTC; CDR3: CASSLRLARSSYNEQFF
J: TRBJ2-2; size: few; V: TRBV29-1; D: TRBD2; DNA: TGCAGCGTTGAGGCGGGAGGCACCGGGGAGCTGTTTTTT; CDR3: CSVEAGGTGELFF
J: TRBJ1-2; size: .; V: TRBV5-1; D: .; DNA: TGCGCCAGCAGCTTGGCCGACCGGACCAACTATGGCTACACCTTC; CDR3: CASSLADRTNYGYTF
J: TRBJ1-2; size: few; V: TRBV29-1; D: .; DNA: TGCAGCGTCCGGGTTTTGGATGGCTACACCTTC; CDR3: CSVRVLDGYTF
J: TRBJ1-4; size: .; V: TRBV27; D: TRBD1; DNA: TGTGCCAGCAGTTCATCCGGGACAGTTGGTGGTCTGGGGAAAAAACTGTTTTTT; CDR3: CASSSSGTVGGLGKKLFF
J: TRBJ2-1; size: once; V: TRBV6-5; D: .; DNA: TGTGCCAGCAGTTGTCAGTCGGGGAGCTCCTACAATGAGCAGTTCTTC; CDR3: CASSCQSGSSYNEQFF
J: TRBJ1-1; size: .; V: TRBV5-1; D: .; DNA: TGCGCCAGCAGAAATACAGGGATGAACACTGAAGCTTTCTTT; CDR3: CASRNTGMNTEAFF
J: TRBJ1-2; size: .; V: TRBV30; D: .; DNA: TGTGCCTGGAGCTCCACAAGAGGCTACACCTTC; CDR3: CAWSSTRGYTF
J: TRBJ2-2; size: .; V: TRBV5-1; D: .; DNA: TGCGCCAGCAGCTTGTTAGCGGACGCGAACACCGGGGAGCTGTTTTTT; CDR3: CASSLLADANTGELFF
J: TRBJ2-3; size: .; V: TRBV15; D: .; DNA: TGTGCCACCAGCAGAGGAGCGATAAGCACAGATACGCAGTATTTT; CDR3: CATSRGAISTDTQYF
J: TRBJ2-1; size: .; V: TRBV27; D: .; DNA: TGTGCCAGCAGTTTATCGTATGTTGGTGGTGAGCAGTTCTTC; CDR3: CASSLSYVGGEQFF
J: TRBJ2-1; size: once; V: TRBV7-2; D: .; DNA: TGTGCCAGCAGAAAGGACGGCAATGAGCAGTTCTTC; CDR3: CASRKDGNEQFF
J: TRBJ1-2; size: .; V: TRBV29-1; D: TRBD1; DNA: TGCAGCGTTCCCGGACAGGGGGTTAACTATGGCTACACCTTC; CDR3: CSVPGQGVNYGYTF
J: TRBJ2-7; size: .; V: TRBV11-2; D: .; DNA: TGTGCCAGCAGCTTAGGATGGTCCGTTTCCTACGAGCAGTACTTC; CDR3: CASSLGWSVSYEQYF
J: TRBJ2-7; size: .; V: TRBV28; D: TRBD2; DNA: TGTGCCAGCACCACGACTTCCGGGACTAGTCGACGCGAGCAGTACTTC; CDR3: CASTTTSGTSRREQYF
J: TRBJ2-5; size: .; V: TRBV5-1; D: .; DNA: TGCGCCAGCAGCTTGGTCACGGGCCTGGAGACCCAGTACTTC; CDR3: CASSLVTGLETQYF
J: TRBJ1-1; size: .; V: TRBV7-3; D: .; DNA: TGTGCCAGCAGCTTAGGACAGTACACTGAAGCTTTCTTT; CDR3: CASSLGQYTEAFF
J: TRBJ2-7; size: .; V: TRBV5-6; D: .; DNA: TGTGCCAGCAGCTTTTGGGGATCCTACGAGCAGTACTTC; CDR3: CASSFWGSYEQYF
J: TRBJ2-7; size: .; V: TRBV5-1; D: .; DNA: TGCGCCAGCAGCTTGCCCCCACGGGAGCCTTCCTACGAGCAGTACTTC; CDR3: CASSLPPREPSYEQYF
J: TRBJ2-3; size: .; V: TRBV4-3; D: .; DNA: TGCGCCAGCAGCCAAGAGCTAGGCCGGGACGGGAACACAGATACGCAGTATTTT; CDR3: CASSQELGRDGNTDTQYF
J: TRBJ2-1; size: .; V: TRBV11-3; D: .; DNA: TGTGCCAGCAGCTTAATTAGCGACAATGAGCAGTTCTTC; CDR3: CASSLISDNEQFF
J: TRBJ2-7; size: .; V: TRBV7-8; D: TRBD2; DNA: TGTGCCAGCAGCTTAGGACTAGCGGGGTGGTACGAGCAGTACTTC; CDR3: CASSLGLAGWYEQYF
J: TRBJ2-4; size: .; V: TRBV28; D: .; DNA: TGTGCCAGCAGTTCGTGGGGGCGATGGGACAAAAACATTCAGTACTTC; CDR3: CASSSWGRWDKNIQYF
J: TRBJ2-5; size: .; V: TRBV27; D: .; DNA: TGTGCCAGCAGTTTACTTGGTCTCAAAGAAGAGACCCAGTACTTC; CDR3: CASSLLGLKEETQYF
J: TRBJ2-1; size: .; V: TRBV28; D: TRBD2; DNA: TGTGCCAGCAGTTTTTCGGGGAGACAAACTAGCGCAAGAGACAATGAGCAGTTCTTC; CDR3: CASSFSGRQTSARDNEQFF
J: TRBJ2-4; size: .; V: TRBV29-1; D: TRBD2; DNA: TGCAGCGCCGTAGCGGGAGGGTTCGGCATTCAGTACTTC; CDR3: CSAVAGGFGIQYF
J: TRBJ1-5; size: few; V: TRBV30; D: .; DNA: TGTGCCTGGAGTATAGCGTCAGGGGTACAGCCCCAGCATTTT; CDR3: CAWSIASGVQPQHF
J: TRBJ1-2; size: .; V: TRBV28; D: .; DNA: TGTGCCAGCAGTTTACAGGGCTCGAGCTATGGCTACACCTTC; CDR3: CASSLQGSSYGYTF
J: TRBJ2-7; size: .; V: TRBV7-6; D: TRBD1; DNA: TGTGCCAGCAGCTCGGGACAGGGGGTCAACTACGAGCAGTACTTC; CDR3: CASSSGQGVNYEQYF
J: TRBJ2-3; size: .; V: TRBV15; D: TRBD2; DNA: TGTGCCACCAGCAGCACACTACCGGGACTAGCGGGAGAAGGGGATACGCAGTATTTT; CDR3: CATSSTLPGLAGEGDTQYF
J: TRBJ2-7; size: .; V: TRBV4-2; D: TRBD2; DNA: TGTGCCAGCAGCCAGACCGGTGGAGGGAGGGCTGACTCCGAGCAGTACTTC; CDR3: CASSQTGGGRADSEQYF
J: TRBJ1-5; size: .; V: TRBV2; D: TRBD1; DNA: TGTGCCAGCAGTGAAAACAGGGGGCTTGGACAGCCCCAGCATTTT; CDR3: CASSENRGLGQPQHF
J: TRBJ2-3; size: .; V: TRBV29-1; D: TRBD1; DNA: TGCAGCGTTGATGAACAGGGGGCATGGACAGATACGCAGTATTTT; CDR3: CSVDEQGAWTDTQYF
J: TRBJ1-3; size: .; V: TRBV28; D: .; DNA: TGTGCCAGCAGTTTTCCGGGGCGGAACACCATATATTTT; CDR3: CASSFPGRNTIYF
J: TRBJ2-4; size: .; V: TRBV6-4; D: .; DNA: TGTGCCAGCAGTAGCCACGGGGGTGGCAAAAACATTCAGTACTTC; CDR3: CASSSHGGGKNIQYF
J: TRBJ2-7; size: .; V: TRBV27; D: .; DNA: TGTGCCAGCAGTTTATTGGGGGCCGAGCAGTACTTC; CDR3: CASSLLGAEQYF